The 21 T cell receptor beta chains below were found in one sample sequenced in a study of blood T cell repertoires in COVID-19. Using immunoSEQ multiplex PCR, the repertoire was profiled, and TCRdb retains in-frame clones only, with some absent. This sample has fewer than 100,000 clones, with 80% to 95% found just once. The material sequenced was peripheral blood. These receptors originate from a woman of 80 years or more with acute or convalescent COVID-19.

This chain links TRBV2 with TRBJ2-7; D perhaps matches TRBD2 (6 bases). Germline V lookup: CDR1 SNHLY, CDR2 FYNNEI. V was pared by 4 bases and J by 3 bases, with 19 bases between. This CDR3 comprises 16 residues. The CDR3 region is CASSVDGGGIVYEQYF. In DNA form, the CDR3 reads TGTGCCAGCAGTGTGGACGGTGGGGGGATCGTCTACGAGCAGTACTTC.

The genes are TRBV3-1 (or the pseudogene TRBV3-2) and TRBJ2-1; D possibly corresponds to TRBD2 (5 bases). V lost 9 bases and J 7 bases, leaving 7 bases between the germline ends. This CDR3 is built from 10 residues. Germline V CDR1 and CDR2: LGHDT, YNNKEL (reference sequence). CDR3 in DNA: TGTGCCAGGGGCGGGAATGAGCAGTTCTTC. Translation gives CARGGNEQFF.

The rearrangement links TRBV5-1 to TRBJ2-7; D might be TRBD1 (6 bases). The V end lost 0 bases, the J end lost 5 bases, and 12 bases lay between the germline ends. CDR3 length: 14 amino acids. From germline, CDR1 is SGHRS and CDR2 YFSETQ. The CDR3 DNA is TGCGCCAGCAGCTTGGGGCAGGGGATAGACGAGCAGTACTTC. Translating gives CASSLGQGIDEQYF.

The chain combines TRBV3-1 (or the pseudogene TRBV3-2) with TRBJ1-1; weak D call: TRBD1 (5 bases). The ends were cut back, 3 bases at V and 4 bases at J, with 15 bases in the middle. The CDR3 runs to 15 residues. Germline V lookup: CDR1 LGHDT, CDR2 YNNKEL (reference sequence). The CDR3 loop reads CASSQDRTSGTEAFF. DNA for the CDR3: TGTGCCAGCAGCCAGGACCGGACAAGTGGCACTGAAGCTTTCTTT.

V usage is TRBV24-1 and J usage is TRBJ1-1; possible D gene TRBD1, 6 bases. Trimming pared 5 bases from V and 2 bases from J, leaving 17 bases between. The length of the CDR3 is 16 residues. The germline V gene encodes CDR1 KGHDR and CDR2 SFDVKD. The DNA for the CDR3 is TGTGCCACCAGTGCACCCTCGCCCAGGGGTAACACTGAAGCTTTCTTT. Amino acids: CATSAPSPRGNTEAFF.

This chain links TRBV6-2 or TRBV6-3 with TRBJ2-2; tentative D call: TRBD1 (5 bases). The length of the CDR3 is 16 residues. Per the germline V gene, CDR1 is MNHEY and CDR2 is SVGEGT. Trimming stripped 5 bases from V and 1 base from J, with 14 bases between. CDR3 region: CASSRRSQGNTGELFF. The CDR3 DNA follows: TGTGCCAGCAGTAGGAGATCGCAGGGGAACACCGGGGAGCTGTTTTTT.

J is TRBJ1-1 and V is TRBV3-1 (or the pseudogene TRBV3-2); no reliable D call. Deletions cut 2 bases from V and 8 bases from J, with 12 bases between. Germline assignment: CDR1 LGHDT and CDR2 YNNKEL (reference sequence). This CDR3 is built from 13 residues. CDR3 nucleotide sequence: TGTGCCAGCAGCCAAACAGCCCGTCTAGAAGCTTTCTTT. Translated, it gives CASSQTARLEAFF.

The rearrangement uses TRBV27 and TRBJ1-1; 7 nucleotides match TRBD1. This CDR3 contains 13 residues. V shed 2 bases and J 6 bases; nucleotides not matched to a gene: 3. The germline gives CDR1 MNHEY, CDR2 SMNVEV (reference sequence). The CDR3 loop is CASSLRTGAEAFF. CDR3 bases: TGTGCCAGCAGTTTACGTACAGGGGCTGAAGCTTTCTTT.

The chain combines TRBV24-1 with TRBJ1-5, with D maybe TRBD1 (6 bases). Germline lookup yields CDR1 KGHDR and CDR2 SFDVKD. The ends were cut back, 3 bases at V and 4 bases at J, with 6 bases in the middle. The CDR3 has 13 amino acids. The chain's CDR3 is CATSDTGNQPQHF. The CDR3 DNA reads as TGTGCCACCAGTGATACAGGGAATCAGCCCCAGCATTTT.

This chain joins TRBV28 and TRBJ2-2; TRBD1 agrees at 10 bases. Trimming removed 8 bases from V and 1 base from J; junction bases left unmatched: 10. The CDR3 length is 17 residues. Germline assignment: CDR1 MDHEN and CDR2 SYDVKM. The CDR3 loop is CASGLEGTGVNTGELFF. The CDR3 nucleotides are TGTGCCAGCGGGCTTGAGGGGACAGGGGTGAACACCGGGGAGCTGTTTTTT.

The chain links TRBV28 to TRBJ1-2; D may be TRBD1 (5 bases). CDR3 length: 14 amino acids. Germline assignment: CDR1 MDHEN and CDR2 SYDVKM. V was cut by 7 bases and J by 0 bases, with 12 bases left in between. The CDR3 loop is CASTPAGANYGYTF. Here the CDR3 DNA reads TGTGCCAGCACCCCCGCGGGGGCTAACTATGGCTACACCTTC.

The chain combines TRBV28 with TRBJ2-5; TRBD2 is a possible D gene (6 bases). Between the trimmed V and J ends, which lost 7 bases and 5 bases, there was a span of 20 bases. The CDR3 is made up of 15 amino acids. CDR1 MDHEN and CDR2 SYDVKM come from the germline V gene. As DNA, the CDR3 is TGTGCCAGCAAACTTCCCACGGGGGTCGGGGAGACCCAGTACTTC. Its translation: CASKLPTGVGETQYF.

The rearrangement links TRBV20-1 to TRBJ1-3; a weak D match, TRBD1 (6 bases). V lost 3 bases, J lost 2 bases, and 11 bases lay in between. Germline CDR1 DFQATT, CDR2 SNEGSKA (reference sequence). This CDR3 spans 14 amino acids. CDR3 amino acids: CSASAGGTGNTIYF. CDR3 bases: TGCAGTGCTAGTGCGGGGGGCACTGGAAACACCATATATTTT.

V and J are TRBV2 and TRBJ1-2, with D hard to call. Trimming took 4 bases from V and 1 from J, leaving 10 bases between them. Germline-derived CDR1 and CDR2 are SNHLY and FYNNEI. The CDR3 sequence is 14 residues long. CDR3 in amino acids: CASSATGNNYGYTF. The CDR3, as DNA: TGTGCCAGCAGTGCGACGGGAAATAACTATGGCTACACCTTC.

This chain connects TRBV27 to TRBJ1-5; D gene uncertain. V was shortened by 5 bases and J by 0 bases, with 11 bases between the two germline ends. Looked up from germline, CDR1 is MNHEY and CDR2 is SMNVEV (reference sequence). The CDR3 length is 15 residues. CDR3 DNA: TGTGCCAGCAGTCCCGGTACCGTTAGCAATCAGCCCCAGCATTTT. Protein product: CASSPGTVSNQPQHF.

The chain employs TRBV6-5 and TRBJ1-2; D might be TRBD1 (5 bases). Looked up from germline, CDR1 is MNHEY and CDR2 is SVGAGI. The CDR3 runs to 15 residues. Trimming left V 6 bases short and J 4 bases short, with 18 bases between. The CDR3 loop is CASSGRRGGGYGYTF. The CDR3 DNA is TGTGCCAGCAGCGGAAGGAGGGGAGGCGGCTATGGCTACACCTTC.

The genes are TRBV19 and TRBJ1-2, with D possibly TRBD1 on 5 matching bases. This CDR3 comprises 14 residues. In germline, CDR1 is LNHDA, CDR2 SQIVND (reference sequence). The V gene lost 5 bases and the J gene lost 4 bases, with 14 bases spanning the gap. CDR3 sequence (DNA): TGTGCCAGTAGTTTCTGGGGCCGGAGCTATGGCTACACCTTC. Protein sequence: CASSFWGRSYGYTF. The full variable domain, in which reference TRBV19 and TRBJ1-2 provide the parts outside the CDR3, is DGGITQSPKYLFRKEGQNVTLSCEQNLNHDAMYWYRQDPGQGLRLIYYSQIVNDFQKGDIAEGYSVSREKKESFPLTVTSAQKNPTAFYLCASSFWGRSYGYTFGSGTRLTVV.

The rearrangement links TRBV10-1 to TRBJ1-4, with D unclear. The CDR3 extends over 13 amino acids. Deletions cut 10 bases from V and 1 base from J, with 10 bases between. From germline, CDR1 is WNHNN and CDR2 SYGVQD (reference sequence). The CDR3 DNA reads TGCGCCAACCCTCTAGAAACTAATGAAAAACTGTTTTTT. The encoded protein is CANPLETNEKLFF.

This clone appeared a few times. This chain joins TRBV2 and TRBJ1-4, with D perhaps TRBD1 (6 bases). Trimming cost V 5 bases and J 4 bases, with 17 bases left between them. Germline V gene sequence: CDR1 SNHLY, CDR2 FYNNEI. The CDR3 is 16 residues long. CDR3 sequence: CASSSSLTGSNEKLFF. CDR3 nucleotides: TGTGCCAGCAGTTCGAGCTTGACAGGCAGTAATGAAAAACTGTTTTTT.

This chain joins TRBV28 and TRBJ2-5; TRBD2 agrees at 11 bases. CDR3 length: 15 amino acids. J gave up 5 bases and V 5 bases, and 7 bases lay outside the gene matches. The germline gives CDR1 MDHEN, CDR2 SYDVKM. DNA for the CDR3: TGTGCCAGCAGTCGGCTAGCGGGGGGAGGGGAGACCCAGTACTTC. Translated, it gives CASSRLAGGGETQYF.

The gene calls are TRBV12-3 or TRBV12-4 and TRBJ2-1; the D gene is possibly TRBD2 (5 bases). The V and J ends lost 5 bases and 1 base respectively, with 6 bases between them. The CDR3 extends over 13 amino acids. The CDR3 spells CASSRGSYNEQFF. For the CDR3, the DNA is TGTGCCAGCAGTCGAGGGTCCTACAATGAGCAGTTCTTC.